These T cell receptor beta chains were read from a single sample in a study of technical replicates of blood from a few donors. The protocol was immunoSEQ multiplex PCR, while the TCRdb copy is restricted to in-frame clones and leaves out a portion. This sample yields approximately 94,000 clones, of which almost 97% are seen a single time; about 0.38% belongs to the top ten. Sequencing used T cells isolated from PBMCs. The receptor source for this set is a human donor in good health. The CDR3 runs from the conserved cysteine through the conserved F or W. D genes are given only for firm matches. A row's size may be missing; if present it is once, few, many or a size class.

length: 20; J: TRBJ2-2; V: TRBV27; D: TRBD2; size: once; DNA: TGTGCCAGCAGTAACAAATGGTTGGGGGGGTTAGCGGGAGAGGCCGGGGAGCTGTTTTTT; CDR3: CASSNKWLGGLAGEAGELFF
length: 16; J: TRBJ2-3; V: TRBV27; D: TRBD2; size: once; DNA: TGTGCCAGCACCCTTAGGCTAGCGGGAGGGGCAGATACGCAGTATTTT; CDR3: CASTLRLAGGADTQYF
length: 15; J: TRBJ1-5; V: TRBV19; D: .; size: .; DNA: TGTGCCAGTAGTGCATGGTTTAGTAGCAATCAGCCCCAGCATTTT; CDR3: CASSAWFSSNQPQHF
length: 14; J: TRBJ2-7; V: TRBV19; D: TRBD2; size: once; DNA: TGTGCCAGTAGCCAGGGACTAGAATATGGCGAGCAGTACTTC; CDR3: CASSQGLEYGEQYF
length: 14; J: TRBJ1-1; V: TRBV5-1; D: .; size: once; DNA: TGCGCCAGCAGTTTGGGCGGCGGAAACACTGAAGCTTTCTTT; CDR3: CASSLGGGNTEAFF
length: 15; J: TRBJ2-1; V: TRBV2; D: TRBD2; size: .; DNA: TGTGCCAGCTCAGCTAGCGGTCTTGTCTACAATGAGCAGTTCTTC; CDR3: CASSASGLVYNEQFF
length: 14; J: TRBJ1-4; V: TRBV18; D: .; size: .; DNA: TGTGCCAGCTCACCGGCAGGGAACTATGAAAAACTGTTTTTT; CDR3: CASSPAGNYEKLFF
length: 13; J: TRBJ2-7; V: TRBV7-3; D: .; size: once; DNA: TGTGCCAGCAGCACCTACCGATCCGACGAGCAGTACTTC; CDR3: CASSTYRSDEQYF
length: 13; J: TRBJ2-7; V: TRBV6-5; D: .; size: .; DNA: TGTGCCAGCAGTTACGACAATTTCTACGAGCAGTACTTC; CDR3: CASSYDNFYEQYF
length: 14; J: TRBJ2-7; V: TRBV5-5; D: .; size: .; DNA: TGTGCCAGCAGCTTGGGCGGAGTGTCCTACGAGCAGTACTTC; CDR3: CASSLGGVSYEQYF
length: 13; J: TRBJ1-1; V: TRBV9; D: .; size: .; DNA: TGTGCCAGCAGCGAACAAACGGGGACTGAAGCTTTCTTT; CDR3: CASSEQTGTEAFF
length: 17; J: TRBJ1-4; V: TRBV5-5; D: TRBD1; size: once; DNA: TGTGCCAGCAGCTTGGATGTGACAGGGGATCAGGCTGAAAAACTGTTTTTT; CDR3: CASSLDVTGDQAEKLFF
length: 15; J: TRBJ2-1; V: TRBV5-1; D: TRBD1; size: .; DNA: TGCGCCAGCAGCTCCGGGACAGGGCAATACAATGAGCAGTTCTTC; CDR3: CASSSGTGQYNEQFF
length: 16; J: TRBJ1-2; V: TRBV18; D: TRBD1; size: .; DNA: TGTGCCAGCTCACTAGACACAGGGGGAAGTAACTATGGCTACACCTTC; CDR3: CASSLDTGGSNYGYTF
length: 15; J: TRBJ2-7; V: TRBV7-6; D: TRBD1; size: .; DNA: TGTGCCAGCAGCCGGGACAGGGAGGTAGACGACGAGCAGTACTTC; CDR3: CASSRDREVDDEQYF
length: 13; J: TRBJ2-7; V: TRBV29-1; D: TRBD2; size: .; DNA: TGCAGCGTTCGCCTTGGGGGGGCCTACGAGCAGTACTTC; CDR3: CSVRLGGAYEQYF
length: 15; J: TRBJ2-7; V: TRBV28; D: .; size: .; DNA: TGTGCCAGCAGTCCGACCCAGGGGTCGGCTCACGAGCAGTACTTC; CDR3: CASSPTQGSAHEQYF
length: 17; J: TRBJ2-7; V: TRBV7-9; D: TRBD1; size: .; DNA: TGTGCCAGCAGCGCCTCGACAGGGCCCAGCGCTTTTTGGGAGCAGTACTTC; CDR3: CASSASTGPSAFWEQYF
length: 15; J: TRBJ2-1; V: TRBV5-4; D: TRBD1; size: .; DNA: TGTGCCAGCAGCAGAGAGACAGGGGGGGACAATGAGCAGTTCTTC; CDR3: CASSRETGGDNEQFF
length: 13; J: TRBJ1-5; V: TRBV19; D: .; size: .; DNA: TGTGCCAGTGATGAACAGGGCAATCAGCCCCAGCATTTT; CDR3: CASDEQGNQPQHF
length: 11; J: TRBJ2-7; V: TRBV2; D: .; size: once; DNA: TGTGCCAGCAGGTTAGCCTACGAGCAGTACTTC; CDR3: CASRLAYEQYF
length: 15; J: TRBJ1-2; V: TRBV6-4; D: .; size: .; DNA: TGTGCCAGCGCTGAAAGGGACTGGATGAATTGGGGCTACACCTTC; CDR3: CASAERDWMNWGYTF
length: 15; J: TRBJ1-4; V: TRBV5-6; D: TRBD1; size: .; DNA: TGTGCCAGCAGCCCCCGACAGGGACCTAATGAAAAACTGTTTTTT; CDR3: CASSPRQGPNEKLFF
length: 11; J: TRBJ2-1; V: TRBV20-1; D: .; size: .; DNA: TGCAGTGCTAGCCCTAACAATGAGCAGTTCTTC; CDR3: CSASPNNEQFF
length: 17; J: TRBJ2-2; V: TRBV11-3; D: .; size: .; DNA: TGTGCCAGCAGCCCTGTGGTTTGGCAGGTGAACACCGGGGAGCTGTTTTTT; CDR3: CASSPVVWQVNTGELFF
length: 17; J: TRBJ1-1; V: TRBV21-1; D: .; size: .; DNA: TGTGCCAGCAGCAAAGCGGGACAGGGAGGGGAGAACACTGAAGCTTTCTTT; CDR3: CASSKAGQGGENTEAFF
length: 14; J: TRBJ2-7; V: TRBV28; D: TRBD1; size: .; DNA: TGTGCCAGCAGCTCCGGGACAGGGTCTAACGAGCAGTACTTC; CDR3: CASSSGTGSNEQYF
length: 16; J: TRBJ2-1; V: TRBV7-8; D: .; size: .; DNA: TGTGCCAGCAGCCCTTATGGAGGAGTCTCCTACAATGAGCAGTTCTTC; CDR3: CASSPYGGVSYNEQFF
length: 15; J: TRBJ1-1; V: TRBV28; D: .; size: .; DNA: TGTGCCAGCAGGATACAGGGTTCTATGAACACTGAAGCTTTCTTT; CDR3: CASRIQGSMNTEAFF
length: 14; J: TRBJ2-1; V: TRBV4-2; D: TRBD2; size: .; DNA: TGTGCCAGCAGCCAAGAGGGGGGGTTGGGTGAGCAGTTCTTC; CDR3: CASSQEGGLGEQFF
length: 13; J: TRBJ2-7; V: TRBV2; D: .; size: .; DNA: TGTGCCAGCATTGGACAGAGCTCCTACGAGCAGTACTTC; CDR3: CASIGQSSYEQYF
length: 14; J: TRBJ1-3; V: TRBV7-2; D: .; size: .; DNA: TGTGCCAGCAGCCACTCCGGGTCTGGAAACACCATATATTTT; CDR3: CASSHSGSGNTIYF
length: 13; J: TRBJ2-2; V: TRBV29-1; D: TRBD1; size: .; DNA: TGCAGCGTCCCCGGACAGGGCACCGGGGAGCTGTTTTTT; CDR3: CSVPGQGTGELFF
length: 11; J: TRBJ1-1; V: TRBV6-5; D: .; size: .; DNA: TGTGCCAGCATGACCGGGGGTGAAGCTTTCTTT; CDR3: CASMTGGEAFF
length: 18; J: TRBJ2-7; V: TRBV11-2; D: TRBD2; size: .; DNA: TGTGCCAGCAGCTTTGAAAGACGACTAGCGGGGGAAATCTACGAGCAGTACTTC; CDR3: CASSFERRLAGEIYEQYF
length: 17; J: TRBJ1-2; V: TRBV9; D: TRBD1; size: .; DNA: TGTGCCAGCAGCGTAGGTCACAGGGGGAATACTAACTATGGCTACACCTTC; CDR3: CASSVGHRGNTNYGYTF
length: 15; J: TRBJ1-5; V: TRBV2; D: .; size: .; DNA: TGTGCCAGCAGTGAACAGGGAATAAACGATCAGCCCCAGCATTTT; CDR3: CASSEQGINDQPQHF
length: 14; J: TRBJ2-3; V: TRBV29-1; D: TRBD2; size: .; DNA: TGCAGCGTTGGAAAGCGGGAGTTCGTAGATACGCAGTATTTT; CDR3: CSVGKREFVDTQYF